The rows below give T cell receptor beta chains drawn from one sample of a study of CD8 T cells in Susac syndrome. TCRdb called the immunoSEQ multiplex PCR reads again in MiXCR, with one record for every CDR3 protein. The data contain about 70,000 distinct CDR3 sequences, roughly 95% of them seen just once; the ten biggest clones take up 0.1% to 0.12%. Sequencing input: CD4+ T cells from PBMCs. The receptors come from a human donor with multiple sclerosis. The CDR3 runs from the conserved cysteine through the conserved F or W. The order of the fields is CDR3 protein, CDR3 DNA, V gene, J gene, clone size, D gene. A D gene is named only where the DNA matches it firmly. The listing skips clone size in some rows; elsewhere it reads once, few, many or a size class.

CDR3: CASSDRGDQPQHF
DNA: TGTGCCAGCAGTGACAGGGGGGATCAGCCCCAGCATTTT
V: TRBV12-3/TRBV12-4
J: TRBJ1-5
size: -
D: TRBD1

CDR3: CASRGGANTGELFF
DNA: TGTGCCAGCAGGGGCGGGGCGAACACCGGGGAGCTGTTTTTT
V: TRBV6-2/TRBV6-3
J: TRBJ2-2
size: -
D: -

CDR3: CSICRDLGTDTQYF
DNA: TGCAGCATCTGCCGCGACTTGGGCACAGATACGCAGTATTTT
V: TRBV29-1
J: TRBJ2-3
size: -
D: -

CDR3: CASSWGQGPYEQYF
DNA: TGTGCCAGCAGTTGGGGACAGGGGCCCTACGAGCAGTACTTC
V: TRBV25-1
J: TRBJ2-7
size: -
D: TRBD1

CDR3: CASTPQGTGGVREQFF
DNA: TGTGCCAGCACCCCACAAGGGACAGGGGGGGTGAGGGAGCAGTTCTTC
V: TRBV6-2/TRBV6-3
J: TRBJ2-1
size: -
D: TRBD1

CDR3: CASSPFVNNEQFF
DNA: TGTGCCAGCAGTCCTTTCGTCAACAATGAGCAGTTCTTC
V: TRBV6-5
J: TRBJ2-1
size: -
D: -

CDR3: CASSWGPLSNQPQHF
DNA: TGTGCCAGCAGCTGGGGACCCTTGAGCAATCAGCCCCAGCATTTT
V: TRBV12-3/TRBV12-4
J: TRBJ1-5
size: -
D: -

CDR3: CAWAKAWDNGNTIYF
DNA: TGTGCCTGGGCAAAAGCCTGGGATAATGGAAACACCATATATTTT
V: TRBV30
J: TRBJ1-3
size: -
D: -

CDR3: CASSERGQGETQYF
DNA: TGTGCCAGCAGTGAAAGGGGACAGGGGGAGACCCAGTACTTC
V: TRBV2
J: TRBJ2-5
size: -
D: TRBD1

CDR3: CSARDRLSGEYF
DNA: TGCAGCGCCCGGGACAGGTTATCCGGGGAGTACTTC
V: TRBV29-1
J: TRBJ2-7
size: -
D: TRBD1

CDR3: CATSDPRENNSPLHF
DNA: TGTGCCACCAGTGACCCCAGGGAAAATAATTCACCCCTCCACTTT
V: TRBV24-1
J: TRBJ1-6
size: -
D: -

CDR3: CASSNDRPSTDTQYF
DNA: TGCGCCAGCAGTAACGACCGACCTAGCACAGATACGCAGTATTTT
V: TRBV5-1
J: TRBJ2-3
size: -
D: -

CDR3: CASSPRDRLIPQETQYF
DNA: TGTGCCAGCAGCCCCCGGGACAGACTTATCCCCCAAGAGACCCAGTACTTC
V: TRBV7-9
J: TRBJ2-5
size: -
D: TRBD1

CDR3: CASSLAGGQPQHF
DNA: TGTGCCAGCAGTTTGGCAGGGGGTCAGCCCCAGCATTTT
V: TRBV12-3/TRBV12-4
J: TRBJ1-5
size: -
D: TRBD1

CDR3: CASSVQGQSHEQYF
DNA: TGTGCCAGCAGCGTACAGGGACAGAGCCACGAGCAGTACTTC
V: TRBV9
J: TRBJ2-7
size: -
D: TRBD1

CDR3: CASSLVQRNTEAFF
DNA: TGTGCCAGCAGCTTAGTACAGAGGAACACTGAAGCTTTCTTT
V: TRBV11-2
J: TRBJ1-1
size: -
D: -

CDR3: CASSPERGSYEQYF
DNA: TGTGCCAGCAGTCCAGAACGCGGGTCCTACGAGCAGTACTTC
V: TRBV27
J: TRBJ2-7
size: -
D: -

CDR3: CASSLGIDRGSSPLHF
DNA: TGTGCCAGCAGCTTAGGCATAGACAGGGGTAGCTCACCCCTCCACTTT
V: TRBV13
J: TRBJ1-6
size: -
D: TRBD1

CDR3: CASSIGEGHSYNSPLHF
DNA: TGTGCCAGCAGTATCGGAGAGGGACACAGCTATAATTCACCCCTCCACTTT
V: TRBV12-3/TRBV12-4
J: TRBJ1-6
size: -
D: -

CDR3: CASSLVGQAARTQYF
DNA: TGTGCCAGCAGCTTAGTAGGCCAGGCAGCGAGGACCCAGTACTTC
V: TRBV7-9
J: TRBJ2-5
size: -
D: -

CDR3: CSALGGFDNEQFF
DNA: TGCAGTGCTCTTGGTGGTTTCGACAATGAGCAGTTCTTC
V: TRBV20-1
J: TRBJ2-1
size: -
D: -

CDR3: CSASRGERGASDTQYF
DNA: TGCAGTGCTAGTAGGGGTGAGCGGGGGGCATCAGATACGCAGTATTTT
V: TRBV20-1
J: TRBJ2-3
size: -
D: TRBD2

CDR3: CASSLRGAGATGELFF
DNA: TGTGCCAGCAGCCTCAGAGGGGCAGGGGCAACCGGGGAGCTGTTTTTT
V: TRBV3-1
J: TRBJ2-2
size: once
D: -

CDR3: CASSVTLNTGELFF
DNA: TGTGCCAGCAGTGTCACCTTGAACACCGGGGAGCTGTTTTTT
V: TRBV2
J: TRBJ2-2
size: -
D: -

CDR3: CASLPGGSSYEQYF
DNA: TGTGCCAGCCTTCCAGGGGGCTCCTCCTACGAGCAGTACTTC
V: TRBV28
J: TRBJ2-7
size: -
D: TRBD1

CDR3: CASRSAGSTDTQYF
DNA: TGTGCCAGCAGATCAGCGGGTAGCACAGATACGCAGTATTTT
V: TRBV6-2/TRBV6-3
J: TRBJ2-3
size: -
D: -